These 26 T cell receptor beta chains were sequenced from one sample in a study of blood T cell repertoires in COVID-19. Sequenced by immunoSEQ multiplex PCR; TCRdb stores in-frame clones only, minus some. The sample consists of about 170,000 clones, approximately 81% of them appearing once. Sequencing was done on a sample of peripheral blood. The receptors stem from a man aged 18-30 years with active or convalescent COVID-19.

This clone was detected only once. Relative to the germline gene, one junction end is altered; a read error may explain this. The gene calls are TRBV12-3 or TRBV12-4 and TRBJ2-5; 7 nucleotides match TRBD2. The CDR3 covers 12 residues. In DNA form, the CDR3 reads TGTGCCAGCAGCCTTGGGATGGGGGGGGAGGACTTC. It specifies CASSLGMGGEDF.

V and J are TRBV7-2 and TRBJ2-5, with D maybe TRBD1 (6 bases). The V and J ends lost 5 bases and 2 bases respectively, with 12 bases between them. Germline V gene data show CDR1 as SGHTA and CDR2 as FQGNSA. This CDR3 has 14 amino acids. The CDR3 loop is CASSVQGHQETQYF. In DNA form, the CDR3 reads TGTGCCAGCAGCGTACAGGGTCATCAAGAGACCCAGTACTTC.

The J gene is TRBJ2-5, the V gene TRBV28, with TRBD2 identical over 8 bases. CDR1 and CDR2 from the germline V gene are MDHEN and SYDVKM. With 5 bases clipped from V and 1 base from J, the junction kept 6 bases outside the gene matches. The length of the CDR3 is 15 residues. CDR3 region: CASSPRLAPQETQYF. Written as DNA, the CDR3 is TGTGCCAGCAGTCCAAGACTAGCGCCCCAAGAGACCCAGTACTTC.

The chain employs TRBV5-1 and TRBJ1-6, with 9 nucleotides matching TRBD1. The CDR3 sequence is 15 residues long. Germline V CDR1 and CDR2: SGHRS, YFSETQ. The J segment lost 5 bases and the V segment lost 1 base, leaving 1 base of the junction unmatched. The CDR3: CASSLRTGDNSPLHF. As DNA, the CDR3 is TGCGCCAGCAGCTTGAGGACAGGGGATAATTCACCCCTCCACTTT.

The chain couples TRBV6-2 or TRBV6-3 to TRBJ2-6; 9 nucleotides align to TRBD1. Germline V gene data show CDR1 as MNHEY and CDR2 as SVGEGT. The CDR3 totals 16 residues. Trimming removed 5 bases from V and 0 bases from J; junction bases left unmatched: 2. The CDR3 protein is CASSPTGGSGANVLTF. The CDR3 DNA is TGTGCCAGCAGTCCGACAGGGGGCTCTGGGGCCAACGTCCTGACTTTC.

The chain uses TRBV6-2 or TRBV6-3 and TRBJ1-3; D ambiguous. From germline, CDR1 is MNHEY and CDR2 SVGEGT. Between the trimmed V and J ends, which lost 5 bases and 4 bases, there was a span of 12 bases. The CDR3 is made up of 14 amino acids. The CDR3 bases are TGTGCCAGCAGTCATATCGGTCCCGGAAACACCATATATTTT. Translated: CASSHIGPGNTIYF.

The chain carries TRBV5-4 and TRBJ2-1; 9 positions agree with TRBD2. The CDR3 contains 14 residues. The V gene's germline CDR1 is SGHNT and CDR2 YYREEE (reference sequence). V lost 3 bases to trimming and J lost 7 bases; unmatched junction nucleotides: 5. CDR3 DNA sequence: TGTGCCAGCAGCTCCAGCGGGGGGCGGAATGAGCAGTTCTTC. Translated, it gives CASSSSGGRNEQFF.

This chain links TRBV11-2 with TRBJ1-2; no clear D gene. Germline loops: CDR1 SGHAT, CDR2 FQNNGV. V shed 4 bases and J shed 8 bases, with 8 bases lying between them. This CDR3 comprises 11 residues. The CDR3 loop reads CASSSSVGYTF. CDR3 sequence (DNA): TGTGCCAGCAGCTCCAGTGTCGGCTACACCTTC.

This chain uses TRBV29-1 with TRBJ1-2; 7 bases align to TRBD1. The J segment lost 8 bases and the V segment lost 4 bases, leaving 4 bases of the junction unmatched. CDR1 is SQVTM and CDR2 is ANQGSEA in the germline V gene. This CDR3 contains 11 residues. CDR3 protein: CSVGQGGGYTF. CDR3 nucleotide sequence: TGCAGCGTTGGACAGGGAGGAGGCTACACCTTC.

J is TRBJ1-3 and V is TRBV4-1, with D unclear. This CDR3 spans 13 amino acids. V was shortened by 5 bases and J by 9 bases, with 14 bases between the two germline ends. Looked up from germline, CDR1 is MGHRA and CDR2 is YSYEKL. CDR3 nucleotide sequence: TGCGCCAGCAGCAATAGACCGGAGACCACCATATATTTT. Translation gives CASSNRPETTIYF.

CDR3 region: CASSAWDRGRETQYF. The CDR3 region has the DNA TGTGCCAGTAGTGCTTGGGACAGGGGGCGGGAGACCCAGTACTTC. The rearrangement joins TRBV19 to TRBJ2-5, with TRBD1 identical over 12 bases. Trimming removed 5 bases from V and 5 bases from J; junction bases left unmatched: 6. Germline CDR1 is LNHDA and CDR2 is SQIVND (reference sequence). The CDR3 consists of 15 residues.

The V and J genes are TRBV10-3 and TRBJ1-5, with D perhaps matching TRBD1 (5 bases). The CDR3 consists of 16 residues. The germline V gene encodes CDR1 ENHRY and CDR2 SYGVKD. The V end was cut by 0 bases, the J end by 4 bases, with 13 bases between. CDR3 DNA sequence: TGTGCCATCAGTGAGTCGATGGTCCAGGGTAATCAGCCCCAGCATTTT. The encoded protein is CAISESMVQGNQPQHF.

A single count supports this clone. The chain employs TRBV5-1 and TRBJ2-2; D remains unclear. Trimming took 3 bases from V and 4 from J, leaving 7 bases between them. The length of the CDR3 is 13 residues. The germline CDR1 and CDR2 sequences are SGHRS and YFSETQ. The CDR3 loop reads CASSSVPTGELFF. The CDR3, as DNA: TGCGCCAGCAGCTCTGTTCCCACCGGGGAGCTGTTTTTT.

This rearrangement joins TRBV3-1 (or the pseudogene TRBV3-2) to TRBJ1-1; D is unclear. The CDR3 is 13 amino acids. Germline V gene data show CDR1 as LGHDT and CDR2 as YNNKEL (reference sequence). Trimming pared 1 base from V and 5 bases from J, leaving 8 bases between. The CDR3 spells CASSQVGGTEAFF. In DNA form, the CDR3 reads TGTGCCAGCAGCCAAGTGGGAGGGACTGAAGCTTTCTTT.

The CDR3 region has the DNA TGTGCCACCAGCAGGGCCGGGACTAGCGGGGGGAGAGAGTTAGATACGCAGTATTTT. Amino acid sequence: CATSRAGTSGGRELDTQYF. J is TRBJ2-3 and V is TRBV15; 15 nucleotides line up with TRBD2. V lost 3 bases and J lost 5; bases outside the gene matches: 12. CDR3 size: 19 residues. The germline gives CDR1 LNHNV, CDR2 YYDKDF (reference sequence).

The J gene is TRBJ2-7, the V gene TRBV27; D may be TRBD2 (6 bases). Germline V gene data show CDR1 as MNHEY and CDR2 as SMNVEV (reference sequence). Trimming took off 3 bases at V and 0 bases at J, with 9 bases between the two ends. The CDR3 totals 14 residues. CDR3 loop: CASSFGTDSYEQYF. The CDR3 region has the DNA TGTGCCAGCAGTTTTGGGACTGACTCCTACGAGCAGTACTTC.

The chain joins TRBV14 to TRBJ2-4; the D gene is possibly TRBD2 (5 bases). From germline, CDR1 is SGHDN and CDR2 FVKESK. This CDR3 is 16 amino acids long. The V end was cut by 1 base, the J end by 3 bases, with 13 bases between. The CDR3 is CASSQVRGVGKNIQYF. The CDR3 bases are TGTGCCAGCAGCCAAGTACGGGGAGTGGGCAAAAACATTCAGTACTTC. The complete variable domain, with remaining parts taken from reference TRBV14 and TRBJ2-4, reads EAGVTQFPSHSVIEKGQTVTLRCDPISGHDNLYWYRRVMGKEIKFLLHFVKESKQDESGMPNNRFLAERTGGTYSTLKVQPAELEDSGVYFCASSQVRGVGKNIQYFGAGTRLSVL.

V usage is TRBV9 and J usage is TRBJ2-3, with 7 bases identical to TRBD2. V was pared by 0 bases and J by 2 bases, with 6 bases of the junction left unmatched. CDR1 and CDR2 from the germline V gene are SGDLS and YYNGEE. The CDR3 spans 16 residues. The CDR3, as DNA: TGTGCCAGCAGCGTAGGGGCAGCGGGGTTCACAGATACGCAGTATTTT. Translated: CASSVGAAGFTDTQYF.

The chain joins TRBV6-5 to TRBJ1-3, with 7 bases aligning to TRBD1. J gave up 0 bases and V 6 bases, and 5 bases lay outside the gene matches. The CDR3 runs to 15 residues. Germline lookup yields CDR1 MNHEY and CDR2 SVGAGI. As DNA, the CDR3 is TGTGCCAGCAGCCAGGACAGGTTCTCTGGAAACACCATATATTTT. This translates into CASSQDRFSGNTIYF.

This sequence joins TRBV11-3 and TRBJ2-1; 10 nucleotides agree with TRBD2. Per germline, CDR1 SGHNT and CDR2 YENEEA. After removal of 2 bases from V and 4 bases from J, the junction contained 2 bases not matched to a gene. CDR3 length equals 15 residues. In nucleotides, the CDR3 is TGTGCCAGCAGCTTACGGACTAGCGGATACAATGAGCAGTTCTTC. This codes for CASSLRTSGYNEQFF.

The J gene is TRBJ1-2, the V gene TRBV19, with a possible D match to TRBD1 (6 bases). V was shortened by 9 bases and J by 1 base, with 15 bases between the two germline ends. Per the germline V gene, CDR1 is LNHDA and CDR2 is SQIVND (reference sequence). The CDR3 consists of 14 residues. CDR3 residues: CASQGKDSNYGYTF. CDR3 coding DNA: TGTGCCAGCCAGGGAAAGGACAGTAACTATGGCTACACCTTC.

The genes are TRBV5-1 and TRBJ2-5, with D maybe TRBD1 (7 bases). The germline V gene has CDR1 SGHRS and CDR2 YFSETQ. Trimming cost V 4 bases and J 1 base, with 20 bases left between them. The CDR3 is made up of 17 amino acids. The CDR3 here is CASSARSRQGGQETQYF. The CDR3 region has the DNA TGCGCCAGCAGCGCCCGCTCCCGACAGGGAGGCCAAGAGACCCAGTACTTC.

This sequence joins TRBV19 and TRBJ2-1, with 14 bases fitting TRBD2. CDR3 length: 17 amino acids. J gave up 2 bases and V 5 bases, and 5 bases lay outside the gene matches. Germline CDR1 LNHDA, CDR2 SQIVND (reference sequence). The CDR3 is CASSGLAGGRAYNEQFF. The CDR3 bases are TGTGCCAGTAGTGGACTAGCGGGAGGCCGAGCCTACAATGAGCAGTTCTTC.

This rearrangement joins TRBV4-1 to TRBJ1-5; TRBD1 matches 10 bases. CDR1 is MGHRA, CDR2 YSYEKL, per germline. The CDR3 length is 17 residues. V was pared by 4 bases and J by 6 bases, with 12 bases of the junction left unmatched. The CDR3 spells CASSPQTGGAGFQPQHF. CDR3 in DNA: TGCGCCAGCAGCCCTCAGACAGGGGGCGCGGGTTTTCAGCCCCAGCATTTT.

The chain combines TRBV19 with TRBJ2-3; no clear D. Looked up from germline, CDR1 is LNHDA and CDR2 is SQIVND (reference sequence). Trimming took off 6 bases at V and 5 bases at J, with 6 bases between the two ends. The CDR3 contains 11 residues. The CDR3 sequence is CASRTGDTQYF. The CDR3 DNA is TGTGCCAGTAGGACGGGAGATACGCAGTATTTT.

The chain links TRBV27 to TRBJ2-7; perhaps TRBD1 as D (6 bases). Germline-derived CDR1 and CDR2 are MNHEY and SMNVEV (reference sequence). V was cut by 7 bases and J by 0 bases, with 13 bases left in between. The CDR3 runs 14 residues. CDR3 protein: CASKDSAVSYEQYF. As DNA, the CDR3 is TGTGCCAGCAAGGACAGTGCCGTCTCCTACGAGCAGTACTTC.